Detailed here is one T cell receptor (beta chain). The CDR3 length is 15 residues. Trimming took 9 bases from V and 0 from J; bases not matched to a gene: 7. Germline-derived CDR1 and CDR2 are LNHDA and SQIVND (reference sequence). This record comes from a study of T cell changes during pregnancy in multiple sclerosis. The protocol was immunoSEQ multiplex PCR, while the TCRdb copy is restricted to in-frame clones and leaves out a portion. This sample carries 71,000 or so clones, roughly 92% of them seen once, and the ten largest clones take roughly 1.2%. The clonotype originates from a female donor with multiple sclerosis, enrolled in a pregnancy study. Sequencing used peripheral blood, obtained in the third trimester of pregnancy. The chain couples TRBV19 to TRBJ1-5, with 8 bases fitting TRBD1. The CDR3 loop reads CASQGAHNSNQPQHF. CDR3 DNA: TGTGCCAGCCAGGGGGCTCACAATAGCAATCAGCCCCAGCATTTT.